This T cell receptor beta chain was obtained from a study of beta chain features in type 1 diabetes. Reverse transcription of all isolated RNA meant that expressed TCRB transcripts were sequenced. Profiling relied on immunoSEQ multiplex PCR, and the TCRdb table lists in-frame clones only, not all of them. This table holds roughly 450,000 clones, about 15% found once. The J segment lost 4 bases and the V segment lost 1 base, leaving 8 bases of the junction unmatched. The CDR3 sequence is 16 residues long. CDR1 is SGHDN and CDR2 is FVKESK in the germline V gene. The V gene is TRBV14, the J gene TRBJ2-5; 8 nucleotides match TRBD2. The sample comprised naive CD4+ T cells from blood. This clonotype originated in a man younger than 40 in good health. Here the CDR3 reads CASSQVRGGLGETQYF. CDR3 coding DNA: TGTGCCAGCAGCCAAGTTCGGGGGGGACTGGGAGAGACCCAGTACTTC.